These 7 T cell receptor beta chains originate from one sample sequenced in a study of T cell responses to AZD1222 COVID-19 vaccine (dated by TCRdb to the early 2020s). This specimen's time point label, per the study, means: baseline before first vaccination. The library was prepared using the immunoSEQ multiplex PCR assay. The table comes from immuneACCESS by way of TCRdb, which keeps in-frame sequences with V and J called. Part of the clones is missing from these tables; in studies checked, under half for an unresolved V gene and the rest for unknown reasons. For this sample the table gives 100,000 or so clones, of which about 88% were detected only once. Of the sample, 4% to 6% is held by the ten largest clones. Material: peripheral blood, obtained on day 0 of AZD1222 vaccination. These TCRs come from an adult in good health.

This rearrangement joins TRBV3-1 (or the pseudogene TRBV3-2) to TRBJ1-5, with D possibly matching TRBD1 (5 bases). The CDR3 covers 16 residues. The V end lost 4 bases, the J end lost 7 bases, and 20 bases lay between the germline ends. Germline V gene data show CDR1 as LGHDT and CDR2 as YNNKEL (reference sequence). The CDR3: CASSLLGEGVRQPQHF. Written as DNA, the CDR3 is TGTGCCAGCAGCCTCCTAGGGGAGGGTGTACGGCAGCCCCAGCATTTT.

The genes are TRBV6-5 and TRBJ2-2, with a tentative D call TRBD1 (5 bases). V dropped 5 bases and J dropped 3 bases, with 10 bases sitting between them. The CDR3 is 14 amino acids. The V gene's germline CDR1 is MNHEY and CDR2 SVGAGI. CDR3 sequence: CASSPQGYTGELFF. CDR3 bases: TGTGCCAGCAGTCCCCAGGGATACACCGGGGAGCTGTTTTTT.

This sequence joins TRBV5-1 and TRBJ2-3; no definite D call. Germline CDR1 reads SGHRS; CDR2 reads YFSETQ. The CDR3 has 15 residues. Trimming left V 3 bases short and J 5 bases short, with 16 bases between. The CDR3 protein is CASSSGPGQRDTQYF. As DNA, the CDR3 is TGCGCCAGCAGCTCTGGCCCGGGCCAACGAGATACGCAGTATTTT.

This chain links TRBV12-3 or TRBV12-4 with TRBJ1-4; no definite D call. V lost 3 bases to trimming and J lost 3 bases, with 5 bases between them. The CDR3 length is 13 residues. CDR3 in amino acids: CASSLKANEKLFF. In DNA form, the CDR3 reads TGTGCCAGCAGTTTGAAGGCTAATGAAAAACTGTTTTTT.

This clone has more than one count but fewer than ten. The V gene is TRBV3-1 (or the pseudogene TRBV3-2), the J gene TRBJ1-5; D possibly corresponds to TRBD1 (5 bases). From germline, CDR1 is LGHDT and CDR2 YNNKEL (reference sequence). This CDR3 region has 12 residues. The V end was cut by 8 bases, the J end by 10 bases, with 15 bases between. This chain's CDR3 is CASAKTGGPQHF. CDR3 DNA sequence: TGTGCCAGCGCTAAAACTGGGGGACCCCAGCATTTT.

The chain combines TRBV5-1 with TRBJ2-7; 9 bases match TRBD2. The V gene end was trimmed by 0 bases and the J gene end by 3 bases; junction bases not matched to a gene: 7. The CDR3 consists of 16 residues. The germline V gene encodes CDR1 SGHRS and CDR2 YFSETQ. CDR3 in amino acids: CASSLAVTSGNYEQYF. CDR3 bases: TGCGCCAGCAGCTTGGCCGTGACTAGCGGTAACTACGAGCAGTACTTC.

The J gene is TRBJ2-1, the V gene TRBV9; 9 nucleotides agree with TRBD1. This CDR3 has 15 amino acids. Germline lookup yields CDR1 SGDLS and CDR2 YYNGEE. V trimming: 0 bases; J trimming: 6 bases; junction bases outside the gene matches: 4. The CDR3 loop reads CASSVEGQGFNEQFF. For the CDR3, the DNA is TGTGCCAGCAGCGTAGAGGGACAGGGTTTCAATGAGCAGTTCTTC.